The present TCR beta chain was sequenced within a study of T cell responses to AZD1222 COVID-19 vaccine. Study-level information: Some second doses came at about 4 weeks and others at about 12 weeks; these were pooled.

Of note for this clone: The antigen is undetermined.

Study-wide points: White British ancestry dominated among donors, who included more females, and clonal diversity was possibly underestimated. Sampled repertoires all dated from after the peak T cell response.

The germline V gene encodes CDR1 SEHNR and CDR2 FQNEAQ (reference sequence). The CDR3 sequence is 17 residues long. Germline trimming cut 5 bases from V and 1 base from J; bases unmatched to any gene: 12. Some clones are missing from TCRdb's copy, which holds only in-frame ones; the method was immunoSEQ multiplex PCR. The sample includes around 130,000 clones, 86% of them seen just once. The TCR was taken from an adult in good health. This rearrangement joins TRBV7-9 to TRBJ2-7; TRBD1 agrees at 9 bases. The source material was peripheral blood, sampled on day 0 of AZD1222 vaccination. The CDR3: CASSPPRGQGESYEQYF. The CDR3 DNA reads TGTGCCAGCAGCCCTCCCAGGGGACAGGGAGAGTCCTACGAGCAGTACTTC.